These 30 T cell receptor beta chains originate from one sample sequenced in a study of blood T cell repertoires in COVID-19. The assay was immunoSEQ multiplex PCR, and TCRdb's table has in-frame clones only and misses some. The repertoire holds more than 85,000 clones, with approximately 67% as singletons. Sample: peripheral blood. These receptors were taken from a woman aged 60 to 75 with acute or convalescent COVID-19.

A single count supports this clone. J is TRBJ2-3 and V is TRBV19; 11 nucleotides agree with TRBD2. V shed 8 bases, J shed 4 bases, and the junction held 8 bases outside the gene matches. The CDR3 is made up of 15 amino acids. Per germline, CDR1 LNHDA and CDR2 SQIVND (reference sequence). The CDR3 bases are TGTGCCAGTCGTAATAGCGGGGGGGCTTCAGATACGCAGTATTTT. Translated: CASRNSGGASDTQYF.

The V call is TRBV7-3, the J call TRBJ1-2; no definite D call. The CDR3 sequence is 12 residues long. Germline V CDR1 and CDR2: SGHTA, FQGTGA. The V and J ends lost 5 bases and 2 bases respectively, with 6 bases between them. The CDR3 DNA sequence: TGTGCCAGCAGCCCGGGAAACTATGGCTACACCTTC. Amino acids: CASSPGNYGYTF.

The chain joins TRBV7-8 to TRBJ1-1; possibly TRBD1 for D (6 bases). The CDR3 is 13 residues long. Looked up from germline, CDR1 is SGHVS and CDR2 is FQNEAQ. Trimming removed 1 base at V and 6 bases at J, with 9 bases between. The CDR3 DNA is TGTGCCAGCAGCTTAGGGACAGTGTCTGAAGCTTTCTTT. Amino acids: CASSLGTVSEAFF.

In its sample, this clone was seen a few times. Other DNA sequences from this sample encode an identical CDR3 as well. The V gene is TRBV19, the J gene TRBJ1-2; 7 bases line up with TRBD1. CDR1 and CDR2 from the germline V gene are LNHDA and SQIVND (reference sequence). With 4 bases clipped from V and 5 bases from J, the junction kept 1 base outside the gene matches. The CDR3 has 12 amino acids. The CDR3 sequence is CASSTQGYGYTF. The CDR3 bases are TGTGCCAGTAGTACACAGGGGTATGGCTACACCTTC.

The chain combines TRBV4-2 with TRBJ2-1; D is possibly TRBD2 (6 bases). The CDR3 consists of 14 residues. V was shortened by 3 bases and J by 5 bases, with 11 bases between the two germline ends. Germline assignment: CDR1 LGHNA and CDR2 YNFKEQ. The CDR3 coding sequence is TGTGCCAGCAGCCAGGGGGACTGGGACAATGAGCAGTTCTTC. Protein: CASSQGDWDNEQFF.

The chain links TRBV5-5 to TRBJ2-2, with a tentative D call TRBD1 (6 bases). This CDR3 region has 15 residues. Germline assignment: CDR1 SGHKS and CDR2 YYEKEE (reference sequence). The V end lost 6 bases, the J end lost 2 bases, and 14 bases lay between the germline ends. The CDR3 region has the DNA TGTGCCAGCAACCTCACAGGGTTCAACACCGGGGAGCTGTTTTTT. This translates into CASNLTGFNTGELFF.

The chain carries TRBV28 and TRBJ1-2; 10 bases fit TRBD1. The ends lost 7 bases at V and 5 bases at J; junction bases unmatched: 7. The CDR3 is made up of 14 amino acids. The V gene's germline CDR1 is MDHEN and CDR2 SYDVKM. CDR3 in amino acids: CASNNEGQGYGYTF. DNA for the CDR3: TGTGCCAGCAATAACGAGGGACAGGGGTATGGCTACACCTTC.

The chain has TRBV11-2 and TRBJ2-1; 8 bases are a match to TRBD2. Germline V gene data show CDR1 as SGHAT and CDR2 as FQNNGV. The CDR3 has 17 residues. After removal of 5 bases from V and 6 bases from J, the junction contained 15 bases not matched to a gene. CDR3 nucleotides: TGTGCCAGCAGCCCACCGGGAGGGCTGTCAGCGATCAATGAGCAGTTCTTC. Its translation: CASSPPGGLSAINEQFF.

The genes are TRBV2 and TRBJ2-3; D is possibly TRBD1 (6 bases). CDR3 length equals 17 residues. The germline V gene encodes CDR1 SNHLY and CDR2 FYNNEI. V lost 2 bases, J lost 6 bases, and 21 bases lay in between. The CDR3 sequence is CASSEFLRGSRGDTQYF. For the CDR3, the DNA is TGTGCCAGCAGTGAATTTCTGAGGGGGAGCCGAGGGGATACGCAGTATTTT. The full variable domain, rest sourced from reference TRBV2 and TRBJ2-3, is EPEVTQTPSHQVTQMGQEVILRCVPISNHLYFYWYRQILGQKVEFLVSFYNNEISEKSEIFDDQFSVERPDGSNFTLKIRSTKLEDSAMYFCASSEFLRGSRGDTQYFGPGTRLTVL.

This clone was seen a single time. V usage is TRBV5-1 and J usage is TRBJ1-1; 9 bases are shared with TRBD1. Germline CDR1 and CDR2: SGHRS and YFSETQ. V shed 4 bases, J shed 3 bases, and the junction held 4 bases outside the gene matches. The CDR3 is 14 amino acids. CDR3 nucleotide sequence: TGCGCCAGCAGCGCCGGGACAGGGTACACTGAAGCTTTCTTT. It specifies CASSAGTGYTEAFF.

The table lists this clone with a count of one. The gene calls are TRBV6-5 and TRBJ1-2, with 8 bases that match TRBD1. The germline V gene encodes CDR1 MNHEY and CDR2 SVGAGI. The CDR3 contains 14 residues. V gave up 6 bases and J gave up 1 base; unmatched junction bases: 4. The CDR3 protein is CASRGQEGNYGYTF. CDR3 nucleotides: TGTGCCAGCAGGGGACAGGAGGGTAACTATGGCTACACCTTC.

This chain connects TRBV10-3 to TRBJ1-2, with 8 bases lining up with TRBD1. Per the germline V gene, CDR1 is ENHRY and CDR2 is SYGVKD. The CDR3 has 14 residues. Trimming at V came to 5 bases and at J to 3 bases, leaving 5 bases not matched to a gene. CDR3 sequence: CAISPGGLDYGYTF. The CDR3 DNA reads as TGTGCCATCAGTCCAGGGGGCTTGGACTATGGCTACACCTTC.

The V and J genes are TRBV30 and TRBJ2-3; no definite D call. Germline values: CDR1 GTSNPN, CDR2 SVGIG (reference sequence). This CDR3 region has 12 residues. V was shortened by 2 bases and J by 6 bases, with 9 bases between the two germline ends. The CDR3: CAWSPLEDTQYF. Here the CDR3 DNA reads TGTGCCTGGAGTCCGCTAGAGGATACGCAGTATTTT.

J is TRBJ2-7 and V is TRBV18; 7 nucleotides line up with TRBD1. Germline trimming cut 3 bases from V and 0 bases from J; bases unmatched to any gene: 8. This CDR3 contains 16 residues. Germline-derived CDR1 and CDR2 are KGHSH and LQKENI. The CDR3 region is CASSPATGQSSYEQYF. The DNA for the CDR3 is TGTGCCAGCTCACCCGCGACGGGACAGAGCTCCTACGAGCAGTACTTC.

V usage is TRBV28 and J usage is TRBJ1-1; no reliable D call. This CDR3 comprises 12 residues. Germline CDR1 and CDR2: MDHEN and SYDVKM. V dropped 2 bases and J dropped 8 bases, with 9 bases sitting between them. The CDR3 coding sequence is TGTGCCAGCAGTTTAACAGCGGTAGAAGCTTTCTTT. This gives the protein CASSLTAVEAFF.

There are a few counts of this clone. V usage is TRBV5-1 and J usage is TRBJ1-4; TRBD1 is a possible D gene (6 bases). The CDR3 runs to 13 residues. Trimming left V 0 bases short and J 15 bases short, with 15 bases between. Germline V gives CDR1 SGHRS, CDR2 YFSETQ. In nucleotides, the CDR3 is TGCGCCAGCAGCTTGGAGACAGGCCAACACTTGTTTTTT. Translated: CASSLETGQHLFF.

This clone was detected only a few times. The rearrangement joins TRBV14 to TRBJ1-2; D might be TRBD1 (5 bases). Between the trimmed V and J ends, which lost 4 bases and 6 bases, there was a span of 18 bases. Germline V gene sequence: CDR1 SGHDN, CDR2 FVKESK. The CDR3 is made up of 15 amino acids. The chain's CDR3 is CASSLTPLGADGYTF. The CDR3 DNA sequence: TGTGCCAGCAGCCTCACTCCCCTAGGGGCTGATGGCTACACCTTC. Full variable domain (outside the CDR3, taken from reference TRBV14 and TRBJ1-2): EAGVTQFPSHSVIEKGQTVTLRCDPISGHDNLYWYRRVMGKEIKFLLHFVKESKQDESGMPNNRFLAERTGGTYSTLKVQPAELEDSGVYFCASSLTPLGADGYTFGSGTRLTVV.

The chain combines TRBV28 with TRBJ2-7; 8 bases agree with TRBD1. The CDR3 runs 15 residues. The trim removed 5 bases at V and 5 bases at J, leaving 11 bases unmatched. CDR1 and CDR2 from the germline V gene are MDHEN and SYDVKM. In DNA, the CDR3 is TGTGCCAGCAGTCCTATCAGGACAGGGTTCCACGAGCAGTACTTC. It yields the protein CASSPIRTGFHEQYF.

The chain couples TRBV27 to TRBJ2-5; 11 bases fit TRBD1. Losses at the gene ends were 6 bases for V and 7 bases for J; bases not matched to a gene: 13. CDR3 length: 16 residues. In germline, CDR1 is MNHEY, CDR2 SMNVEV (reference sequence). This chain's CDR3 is CASSSGWTGGFGTQYF. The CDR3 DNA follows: TGTGCCAGCAGCTCCGGCTGGACAGGGGGCTTCGGGACCCAGTACTTC.

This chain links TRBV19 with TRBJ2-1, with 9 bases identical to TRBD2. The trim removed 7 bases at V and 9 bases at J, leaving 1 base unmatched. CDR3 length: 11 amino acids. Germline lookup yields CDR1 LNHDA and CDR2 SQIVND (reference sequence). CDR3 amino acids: CASNSGGEQFF. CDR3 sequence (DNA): TGTGCCAGTAATAGCGGGGGTGAGCAGTTCTTC.

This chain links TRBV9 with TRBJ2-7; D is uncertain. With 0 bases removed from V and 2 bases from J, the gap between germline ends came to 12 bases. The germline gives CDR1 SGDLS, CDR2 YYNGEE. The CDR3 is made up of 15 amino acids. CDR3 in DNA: TGTGCCAGCAGCGTAGGAAGTGTAGCCACCTACGAGCAGTACTTC. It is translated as CASSVGSVATYEQYF. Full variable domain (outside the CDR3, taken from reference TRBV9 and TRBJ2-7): DSGVTQTPKHLITATGQRVTLRCSPRSGDLSVYWYQQSLDQGLQFLIQYYNGEERAKGNILERFSAQQFPDLHSELNLSSLELGDSALYFCASSVGSVATYEQYFGPGTRLTVT.

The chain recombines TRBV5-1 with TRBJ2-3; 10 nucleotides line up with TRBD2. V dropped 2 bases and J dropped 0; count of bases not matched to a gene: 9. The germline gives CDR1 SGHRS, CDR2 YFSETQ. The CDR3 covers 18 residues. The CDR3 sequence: CASSFFDSGGTSTDTQYF. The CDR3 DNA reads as TGCGCCAGCAGCTTTTTTGATAGCGGGGGGACGAGCACAGATACGCAGTATTTT. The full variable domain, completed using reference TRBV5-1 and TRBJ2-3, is KAGVTQTPRYLIKTRGQQVTLSCSPISGHRSVSWYQQTPGQGLQFLFEYFSETQRNKGNFPGRFSGRQFSNSRSEMNVSTLELGDSALYLCASSFFDSGGTSTDTQYFGPGTRLTVL.

The CDR3 DNA reads as TGTGCCAGCAGCGTGACAGGGAGGAATGAGCAGTTCTTC. It yields the protein CASSVTGRNEQFF. V usage is TRBV12-3 or TRBV12-4 and J usage is TRBJ2-1, with D maybe TRBD1 (7 bases). The CDR3 is 13 residues long. Trimming cost V 6 bases and J 7 bases, with 13 bases left between them.

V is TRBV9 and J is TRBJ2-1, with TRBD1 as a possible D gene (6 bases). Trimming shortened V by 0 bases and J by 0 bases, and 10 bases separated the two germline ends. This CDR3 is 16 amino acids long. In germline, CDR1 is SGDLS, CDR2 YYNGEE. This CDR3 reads CASSVAGTSSYNEQFF. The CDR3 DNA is TGTGCCAGCAGCGTAGCTGGGACAAGCTCCTACAATGAGCAGTTCTTC.

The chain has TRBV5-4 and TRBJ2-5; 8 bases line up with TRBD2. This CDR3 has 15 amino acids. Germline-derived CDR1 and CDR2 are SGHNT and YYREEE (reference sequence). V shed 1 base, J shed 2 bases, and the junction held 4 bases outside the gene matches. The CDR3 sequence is CASSLPGGIQETQYF. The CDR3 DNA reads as TGTGCCAGCAGCTTGCCGGGGGGGATACAAGAGACCCAGTACTTC.

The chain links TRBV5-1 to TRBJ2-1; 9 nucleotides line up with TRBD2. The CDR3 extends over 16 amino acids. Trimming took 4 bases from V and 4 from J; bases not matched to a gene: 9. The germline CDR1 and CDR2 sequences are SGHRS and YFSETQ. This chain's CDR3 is CASSPSGGGGYNEQFF. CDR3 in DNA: TGCGCCAGCAGCCCGTCGGGCGGGGGGGGATACAATGAGCAGTTCTTC.

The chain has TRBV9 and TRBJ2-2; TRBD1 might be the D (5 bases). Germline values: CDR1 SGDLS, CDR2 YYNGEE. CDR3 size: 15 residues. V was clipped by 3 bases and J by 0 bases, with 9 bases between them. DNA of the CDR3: TGTGCCAGCAGCGAGCAGGGTCCGAACACCGGGGAGCTGTTTTTT. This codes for CASSEQGPNTGELFF.

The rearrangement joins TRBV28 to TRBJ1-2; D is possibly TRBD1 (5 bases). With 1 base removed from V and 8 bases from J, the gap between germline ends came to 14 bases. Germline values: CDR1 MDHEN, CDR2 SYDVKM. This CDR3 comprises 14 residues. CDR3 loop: CASSLSRWGVGYTF. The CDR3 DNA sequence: TGTGCCAGCAGTTTATCGCGGTGGGGGGTCGGCTACACCTTC.

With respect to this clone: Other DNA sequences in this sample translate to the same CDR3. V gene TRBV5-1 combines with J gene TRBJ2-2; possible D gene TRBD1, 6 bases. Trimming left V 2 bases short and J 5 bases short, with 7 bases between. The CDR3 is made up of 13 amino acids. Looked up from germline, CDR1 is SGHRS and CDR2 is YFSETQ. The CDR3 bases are TGCGCCAGCAGCTTTCAGGGGACCGGGGAGCTGTTTTTT. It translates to CASSFQGTGELFF. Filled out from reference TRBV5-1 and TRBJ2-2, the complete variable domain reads KAGVTQTPRYLIKTRGQQVTLSCSPISGHRSVSWYQQTPGQGLQFLFEYFSETQRNKGNFPGRFSGRQFSNSRSEMNVSTLELGDSALYLCASSFQGTGELFFGEGSRLTVL.

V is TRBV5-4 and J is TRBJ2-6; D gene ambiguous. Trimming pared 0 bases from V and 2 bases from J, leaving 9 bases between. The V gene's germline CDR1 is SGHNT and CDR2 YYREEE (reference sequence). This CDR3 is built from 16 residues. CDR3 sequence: CASSLALPTGANVLTF. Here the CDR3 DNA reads TGTGCCAGCAGCTTGGCTCTACCGACTGGGGCCAACGTCCTGACTTTC.